This TCR beta chain was observed in a study of identical twins. Whole-study findings and limits: Excess sharing by twins proved weaker in beta out-of-frame sequences. Because invariant MAIT and iNKT cells could be present, zero-insertion analyses could be partly confounded. Insertions ran lower in abundant cord blood beta clonotypes, though not in memory repertoires. Instead of following the same donors, the conclusions were based on cross-sectional statistical analysis.

The germline gives CDR1 SNHLY, CDR2 FYNNEI. V was cut by 4 bases and J by 9 bases, with 21 bases left in between. CDR3 size: 15 residues. Each CDR3 protein is one row after TCRdb ran MiXCR on the 5' RACE reads. The top ten hold about 0.52% of the sample, which has approximately 470,000 distinct CDR3 sequences, about 14% seen once. This clonotype was found a few times. The target antigen is unknown. The same sample was also used in a study of yellow fever vaccine responses in identical twins.

Input material: CD4+ T cells sorted from blood. The sequence was obtained from a woman aged 18-35 years in good health. The V and J genes are TRBV2 and TRBJ2-5; D is possibly TRBD1 or TRBD2 (5 bases each). This chain's CDR3 is CASSASLTARRAQYF. Written as DNA, the CDR3 is TGTGCCAGCAGTGCCTCTTTGACAGCCCGGCGGGCCCAGTACTTC.